This record looks at one TCR beta chain sequence and its context. Its antigen target is currently unknown. Base qualities are not at hand, and no much larger clone is one base apart. This sample stems from a study of T cells in tuberculosis (dated by TCRdb to the late 2010s). In terms of the full investigation: To characterize T cells specific for the mycobacterial lipid antigen glucose monomycolate (GMM), the study used CD1B tetramers together with high-throughput TCR immunosequencing. With 10 or so people per group, a South African clinical cohort compared IGRA-negative adolescents, IGRA-positive adolescents with latent tuberculosis, and adults with active tuberculosis. PBMC from active tuberculosis patients were archived either before standard anti-tuberculosis treatment began or within 7 days of its start. Study-wide conclusions, independent of this receptor: With the diverse GMM-specific repertoire as input, a classifier achieved roughly 87% accuracy (AUROC about 0.93), whereas GEM motif frequencies as input gave around 70% accuracy. Compared with IGRA-negative controls, TCR-alpha repertoires from active tuberculosis had smaller mean NN-distances to GMM-specific TCRs, which suggests clonal expansion of these TCRs. Clinical samples were selected based on the availability of cryopreserved specimens, with adults included as active tuberculosis cases and adolescents included as controls. The smaller NN-distances were partly driven by shorter CDR3-alpha lengths in active tuberculosis patients, and the difference for TCR-beta did not reach statistical significance.

TCR libraries were generated with the immunoSEQ multiplex PCR assay, using TCR-beta and/or TCR-alpha/delta assays for each sample. The Illumina high-throughput platform was used to sequence the amplified TCR libraries. The original pipeline was this. Clustering and dimensionality reduction relied on pairwise TCRdist distances among GMM-specific receptors from T cells that were either sorted ex vivo or expanded in vitro. Each clinical repertoire was scored by mean NN-distance, the average TCRdist to the nearest 10% of tetramer-positive reference sequences. GEM TCR motif frequency was calculated as the fraction of unique TCRs that matched known GEM sequences in V/J usage and CDR3 length. Linear discriminant analysis with leave-one-out cross-validation, implemented in scikit-learn, was used to classify active tuberculosis. TCRdb took over this immuneACCESS table, retaining in-frame rearrangements with V and J assigned. Such tables are incomplete; in checked studies, under half of the missing clones stem from an unresolved V gene, and the remainder is unexplained. The V and J calls and clone size are taken from that table; D and trimming were inferred from the DNA. This sample gives tens of thousands of clones in total; around 93% of them show up just once. Approximately 2.2% of the sample rests with the top ten.

The time point label on this specimen signifies: new active TB diagnosis, blood taken before or within 7 days of starting treatment. Patients with active tuberculosis were defined as newly diagnosed, HIV-seronegative South African adults aged 18 years or older. Confirmation of active tuberculosis came from positive sputum smear microscopy and/or a positive M. tuberculosis culture. Immunosequencing was performed on unsorted cryopreserved PBMC, with 90,000 to 100,000 T cells per clinical donor covered on average. The receptor comes from an adult with tuberculosis. The starting material was PBMCs, obtained at tuberculosis diagnosis.

The bases are TGTGCCAGCAGCCCGGGGACTAGCGGGTTCCACGAGCAGTACGTC. Translated, this is CASSPGTSGFHEQYV. The chain couples TRBV6-5 to TRBJ2-7, with 12 central nucleotides matching TRBD2. From the cysteine through the valine, the CDR3 covers 15 amino acids. Only the CDR3 portion is preserved as DNA: 45 bases, with reading frame beginning at the first base. CDR1 is given as MNHEY and CDR2 as SVGAGI, both from the germline V gene. Trimming takes 6 bases off V and 5 bases off J; junction bases not matched to a gene: 8.